This T cell receptor beta chain was recorded in a study of a mutant IDH1 vaccine in newly diagnosed glioma (dated by TCRdb to the early 2020s). Context from the whole study: The roughly 32 treated patients were around 62% male and approximately 40% female, with a mean age of 40.4 years. Before enrollment, patients had received standard therapy of radiotherapy alone, temozolomide alone, or radiochemotherapy with temozolomide; most received the combination. Peripheral blood samples were drawn at six visits, namely V03 (baseline), V05, V07, V10, V12 and V13. Longitudinal TCRB deep sequencing was done for 20 to 25 treated patients, wherever samples were available for exploratory analyses.

CDR1 ENHRY and CDR2 SYGVKD were looked up in the germline V gene. Counted from cysteine to phenylalanine, this CDR3 has 15 amino acids. The entry retains the CDR3 DNA only, 45 bases that are in frame from base 1. V loses 5 bases at its end and J loses 3 bases; junction bases beyond the gene matches: 7. As concerns this clone: This receptor's antigen is unknown. Base qualities are not at hand, and no much larger clone is one base apart.

What the research found in general, with its limitations: Selection of PBMC samples for TCRB deep sequencing was based on availability. It was noted by the authors that analyses of patient blood samples could not be reproduced owing to sample limitations. Immune responses induced by the vaccine were seen in roughly 95% of patients across multiple MHC alleles. Changes in the top peripheral T cell clonotypes picked up by TCRB sequencing did not appear to be linked to pseudoprogression.

The intended sense of this specimen's time point label: baseline, week 1 (first vaccination visit). The treatment or condition label, as the study defines it: pre-vaccination baseline after standard-of-care therapy. Newly diagnosed WHO grade 3 or 4 IDH1-mutant astrocytomas showing loss of nuclear ATRX were present in the donors. The samples were drawn from NOA16, a multicentre, single-arm, open-label phase I trial in Germany that tested a mutant IDH1 peptide vaccine in humans for the first time. Blood drawn at visit V03 was used as the baseline sample for immunogenicity testing. Genomic DNA for TCRB sequencing was extracted from EDTA blood using the DNeasy Blood and Tissue Kit. The library was obtained by the immunoSEQ multiplex PCR assay. The hsTCRB Kit was used according to the manufacturer's protocol to amplify rearranged TCR beta chain sequences. An Illumina MiSeq was used to sequence the TCRB libraries. The published analysis was carried out like this. The kit vendor's proprietary platform handled demultiplexing, trimming and gene mapping. The clones in this table, taken by TCRdb from immuneACCESS, are in-frame only. Not every clone is retained; where verified, under half of the shortfall comes from an unresolved V gene, and the cause of the rest is unknown. V, J and clone size are those of that table, while D and trimming were read from the DNA. The sample data list 50,000 or so clones, and roughly 80% of these were observed just once. Approximately 19% of the sample is taken by the ten largest.

This sample comprised PBMCs, obtained from a glioma patient treated with radiotherapy, temozolomide or both. In this chain, TRBV10-3 is recombined with TRBJ2-1; TRBD1 fits 7 bases in the junction. This TCR was recovered from a man aged 18 to 30 with glioma. In nucleotide form, the sequence is TGTGCCATCAGTCCGACAGGGCCCCACTACAATGAGCAGTTCTTC. The translation is CAISPTGPHYNEQFF.